A few counts support the clone carrying this T cell receptor beta chain. This entry belongs to a study of response to subunit inactivated influenza vaccine. This CDR3 has 15 amino acids. The J segment lost 2 bases and the V segment lost 4 bases, leaving 3 bases of the junction unmatched. Per the germline V gene, CDR1 is SEHNR and CDR2 is FQNEAQ (reference sequence). TCRdb re-called the RT-PCR reads with MiXCR, one entry per CDR3 protein. Of about 540,000 distinct CDR3 sequences in the sample, around 21% were seen once. The same sample was also studied in work on T cells expressing NK-cell markers. Turning to that study: The authors made TCR beta cDNA libraries by 5'RACE template switching. This switching added a universal primer site and UMIs.

This TCR derives from a man between 50 and 59 years old who received an inactivated influenza vaccine. The J gene is TRBJ2-3, the V gene TRBV7-9; 10 nucleotides align to TRBD2. Sequenced material: CD4+ T cells sorted from PBMCs, taken approximately 12 days after vaccination. CDR3 protein: CASSSTSGVTDTQYF. CDR3 in DNA: TGTGCCAGCAGCTCAACTAGCGGGGTCACAGATACGCAGTATTTT.